This TCR beta chain was documented in a study of T cells after yellow fever vaccination. Turning to the study itself: Preparing low-cell-number fractions relied on SMART-Seq v4 Ultra Low Input.

Each CDR3 protein is one row after TCRdb ran MiXCR on the 5' RACE reads. In the table there are 95,000 to 100,000 distinct CDR3 sequences, about 5.8% of which are singletons. This clonotype occurred many times. The CDR3 loop spans 14 amino acids. From germline, CDR1 is MNHEY and CDR2 SMNVEV (reference sequence). Trimming stripped 3 bases from V and 0 bases from J, with 9 bases between. This TCR derives from a man younger than 35 who received the YFV17D yellow fever vaccine. The chain uses TRBV27 and TRBJ2-7; D unresolved. This sample comprised CD8+ T cells sorted from PBMCs, obtained 10 days after the yellow fever booster vaccination. The CDR3 DNA reads TGTGCCAGCAGTTTCGGTGGTAACTCCTACGAGCAGTACTTC. The encoded protein is CASSFGGNSYEQYF.